One sample yielded the 23 T cell receptor beta chains listed below, sequenced in a study of cytomegalovirus exposure and HLA in healthy donors. Vbeta (60) and Jbeta (13) primers were used in the PCR. Clones were sequenced by immunoSEQ multiplex PCR, and TCRdb holds only the in-frame ones, with some missing. This table holds some 150,000 clones, approximately 76% found once. Sequenced sample: PBMCs. The receptor source for this set is a man aged 55-75 years in good health and CMV-seronegative.

The chain links TRBV7-6 to TRBJ1-2, with TRBD1 identical over 9 bases. Germline V gene data show CDR1 as SGHVS and CDR2 as FNYEAQ. The CDR3 sequence is 14 residues long. V gave up 1 base and J gave up 8 bases; unmatched junction bases: 5. The CDR3 nucleotides are TGTGCCAGCAGCTTAGGGGGGACAGGGAGCGGCTACACCTTC. Encoded protein: CASSLGGTGSGYTF.

The CDR3 sequence: CASSLGWRANTEAFF. The CDR3 DNA reads TGTGCCAGCAGCTTAGGATGGCGGGCGAACACTGAAGCTTTCTTT. V is TRBV7-2 and J is TRBJ1-1; unclear D gene. This CDR3 has 15 residues. CDR1 SGHTA and CDR2 FQGNSA come from the germline V gene. V dropped 1 base and J dropped 1 base, with 10 bases sitting between them.

The chain recombines TRBV5-6 with TRBJ2-1, with 11 bases matching TRBD2. CDR3 length: 17 residues. The germline CDR1 and CDR2 sequences are SGHDT and YYEEEE. V lost 4 bases, J lost 8 bases, and 14 bases stayed unmatched. The CDR3 protein is CASSPVGSGGEGDEQFF. The CDR3 DNA follows: TGTGCCAGCAGCCCAGTGGGTAGCGGGGGGGAAGGGGATGAGCAGTTCTTC.

V is TRBV10-1 and J is TRBJ2-1, with a weak D call TRBD2 (5 bases). V was cut by 2 bases and J by 7 bases, with 6 bases left in between. The CDR3 is 12 amino acids. Per germline, CDR1 WNHNN and CDR2 SYGVQD (reference sequence). The CDR3 spells CASSETGNEQFF. The CDR3 bases are TGCGCCAGCAGTGAGACGGGGAATGAGCAGTTCTTC.

Here the CDR3 reads CASSELGGQGRETQYF. The CDR3 DNA follows: TGCGCCAGCAGTGAGTTAGGTGGACAGGGACGGGAGACCCAGTACTTC. The J gene is TRBJ2-5, the V gene TRBV10-2; 8 bases map to TRBD1. The CDR3 spans 16 residues. Germline CDR1 is WSHSY and CDR2 is SAAADI. Losses at the gene ends were 1 base for V and 5 bases for J; bases not matched to a gene: 9.

The chain joins TRBV25-1 to TRBJ2-7, with D tentatively TRBD2 (6 bases). The V end was cut by 6 bases, the J end by 6 bases, with 15 bases between. The CDR3 is 13 amino acids. CDR1 MGHDK and CDR2 SYGVNS come from the germline V gene. CDR3 DNA sequence: TGTGCCAGCAGCTACGGATCCGGGGGCGAGCAGTACTTC. It is translated as CASSYGSGGEQYF.

There are a few counts of this clone. The chain employs TRBV7-8 and TRBJ1-5; 9 bases align to TRBD1. Germline loops: CDR1 SGHVS, CDR2 FQNEAQ. V lost 1 base and J lost 9; bases outside the gene matches: 7. This CDR3 region has 15 residues. CDR3 sequence (DNA): TGTGCCAGCAGCTTAGGGCCGGGACAGGGTTTGCCCCAGCATTTT. It translates to CASSLGPGQGLPQHF.

With respect to this clone: This sample also contains other DNA sequences that code for the same CDR3. The chain has TRBV15 and TRBJ2-1; 10 positions match TRBD2. V shed 0 bases, J shed 3 bases, and the junction held 2 bases outside the gene matches. CDR1 is LNHNV, CDR2 YYDKDF, per germline (reference sequence). The CDR3 has 16 amino acids. DNA for the CDR3: TGTGCCACCAGCAGAGATTTAGCGGGGGGCTACAATGAGCAGTTCTTC. Its protein is CATSRDLAGGYNEQFF. Full variable domain (rest looked up from reference TRBV15 and TRBJ2-1): DAMVIQNPRYQVTQFGKPVTLSCSQTLNHNVMYWYQQKSSQAPKLLFHYYDKDFNNEADTPDNFQSRRPNTSFCFLDIRSPGLGDTAMYLCATSRDLAGGYNEQFFGPGTRLTVL.

This clone was detected once. The chain has TRBV18 and TRBJ2-3, with TRBD1 identical over 9 bases. The V and J ends lost 1 base and 3 bases, in that order; junction bases with no gene match: 2. Germline CDR1 is KGHSH and CDR2 is LQKENI. This CDR3 has 15 amino acids. The chain's CDR3 is CASSPRQGVTDTQYF. Written as DNA, the CDR3 is TGTGCCAGCTCACCACGACAGGGGGTTACAGATACGCAGTATTTT.

This rearrangement joins TRBV12-5 to TRBJ2-1; a possible D gene is TRBD2 (6 bases). V lost 0 bases and J lost 9, with 12 bases in between. CDR3 length: 14 amino acids. Looked up from germline, CDR1 is LGHNT and CDR2 is FRNRAP. This CDR3 reads CASGLVSGPGEQFF. DNA of the CDR3: TGTGCTAGTGGTTTGGTAAGCGGGCCGGGTGAGCAGTTCTTC.

The chain couples TRBV9 to TRBJ1-2, with 9 bases aligning to TRBD1. Germline V lookup: CDR1 SGDLS, CDR2 YYNGEE. The CDR3 runs to 14 residues. V trimming: 4 bases; J trimming: 4 bases; junction bases outside the gene matches: 5. The CDR3 reads CASSRTGALYGYTF. DNA of the CDR3: TGTGCCAGCAGCAGGACAGGGGCCCTCTATGGCTACACCTTC.

V gene TRBV19 combines with J gene TRBJ2-6, with TRBD1 as a possible D gene (5 bases). CDR3 length: 19 residues. Germline CDR1 reads LNHDA; CDR2 reads SQIVND (reference sequence). V was shortened by 5 bases and J by 0 bases, with 20 bases between the two germline ends. CDR3 protein: CASSPRTRGLSSGANVLTF. The CDR3 DNA reads as TGTGCCAGTAGTCCCCGGACAAGAGGCTTAAGCTCTGGGGCCAACGTCCTGACTTTC.

This chain connects TRBV5-5 to TRBJ2-7; 10 bases fit TRBD2. Germline assignment: CDR1 SGHKS and CDR2 YYEKEE (reference sequence). Germline trimming cut 0 bases from V and 4 bases from J; bases unmatched to any gene: 7. The CDR3 has 16 amino acids. The CDR3 DNA reads TGTGCCAGCAGCTTGGTGGCCCTAGCGGGGGTGTACGAGCAGTACTTC. This encodes CASSLVALAGVYEQYF.

V is TRBV28 and J is TRBJ1-5; TRBD1 might be the D (6 bases). V lost 0 bases, J lost 4 bases, and 10 bases lay in between. The CDR3 runs 15 residues. CDR1 is MDHEN, CDR2 SYDVKM, per germline. CDR3 loop: CASSLWRGGNQPQHF. CDR3 DNA sequence: TGTGCCAGCAGTTTATGGAGAGGGGGAAATCAGCCCCAGCATTTT. Drawing the rest from reference TRBV28 and TRBJ1-5, the complete variable domain is DVKVTQSSRYLVKRTGEKVFLECVQDMDHENMFWYRQDPGLGLRLIYFSYDVKMKEKGDIPEGYSVSREKKERFSLILESASTNQTSMYLCASSLWRGGNQPQHFGDGTRLSIL.

This sequence joins TRBV29-1 and TRBJ2-5; 7 nucleotides line up with TRBD2. The J call is doubtful: the DNA matches TRBJ2-7 better. The CDR3 loop spans 14 amino acids. Per germline, CDR1 SQVTM and CDR2 ANQGSEA. The CDR3 sequence is CSVTGGGGDYEQYF. The CDR3 DNA follows: TGCAGCGTCACGGGGGGTGGAGGGGACTACGAGCAGTACTTC.

The sample holds one count of this clone. The chain links TRBV5-6 to TRBJ1-1, with 7 bases identical to TRBD1. Unmatched junction bases numbered 5, after V lost 2 bases and J lost 1 base. The germline CDR1 and CDR2 sequences are SGHDT and YYEEEE. The CDR3 is 15 residues long. CDR3 in amino acids: CASSLQGTENTEAFF. CDR3 DNA sequence: TGTGCCAGCAGCTTACAAGGGACAGAGAACACTGAAGCTTTCTTT.

This clone was seen once. The chain uses TRBV18 and TRBJ2-7; 9 bases line up with TRBD2. With 6 bases clipped from V and 2 bases from J, the junction kept 5 bases outside the gene matches. This CDR3 is 14 amino acids long. In germline, CDR1 is KGHSH, CDR2 LQKENI. In nucleotides, the CDR3 is TGTGCCAGCTCCTTAGCGGGAGCCCCCTACGAGCAGTACTTC. Its translation: CASSLAGAPYEQYF.

This rearrangement joins TRBV6-6 to TRBJ2-7; D may be TRBD1 (6 bases). Between the trimmed V and J ends, which lost 7 bases and 8 bases, there was a span of 21 bases. CDR1 and CDR2 (germline): MNHNY, SVGAGI (reference sequence). CDR3 size: 14 residues. The CDR3 loop reads CASTQEQGFTKQYF. The CDR3 DNA is TGTGCCAGCACCCAAGAGCAGGGGTTTACGAAGCAGTACTTC.

V gene TRBV6-6 combines with J gene TRBJ2-4; TRBD1 aligns across 7 bases. Germline loops: CDR1 MNHNY, CDR2 SVGAGI (reference sequence). The CDR3 consists of 14 residues. Trimming took 5 bases from V and 4 from J; bases not matched to a gene: 5. The CDR3 DNA is TGTGCCAGCAGTCCTCCGGGACAGAAAAACATTCAGTACTTC. This sequence encodes CASSPPGQKNIQYF.

The gene calls are TRBV7-2 and TRBJ2-1; TRBD2 matches 13 bases. The V segment lost 5 bases and the J segment 4 bases; nucleotides outside the gene matches: 2. CDR3 length: 15 residues. Germline V gene lookup returns CDR1 SGHTA and CDR2 FQGNSA. CDR3 DNA: TGTGCCAGCAGCGAGACTAGCGGGGGGTACAATGAGCAGTTCTTC. This codes for CASSETSGGYNEQFF.

This clone was picked up one time. The chain couples TRBV4-3 to TRBJ1-2; 9 bases match TRBD1. This CDR3 contains 17 residues. Germline V CDR1 and CDR2: LGHNA, YSLEER. Trimming removed 0 bases from V and 0 bases from J; junction bases left unmatched: 5. The CDR3 DNA follows: TGCGCCAGCAGCCAAGAAAGGACAGGGGCCCCTAACTATGGCTACACCTTC. Translated, it gives CASSQERTGAPNYGYTF.

This clone was seen more than once but under ten times. This chain joins TRBV4-2 and TRBJ2-3; 7 bases align to TRBD2. Per germline, CDR1 LGHNA and CDR2 YNFKEQ. The CDR3 is 16 amino acids. Trimming took 8 bases from V and 10 from J; bases not matched to a gene: 21. The CDR3 loop reads CASAESTSDDRGAQYF. In DNA, the CDR3 is TGTGCCAGCGCCGAGAGCACTAGCGACGACCGGGGGGCGCAGTATTTT.

The chain links TRBV27 to TRBJ1-4, with a tentative D call TRBD1 (6 bases). CDR1 MNHEY and CDR2 SMNVEV come from the germline V gene (reference sequence). V lost 6 bases and J 4 bases, leaving 12 bases between the germline ends. CDR3 length: 14 residues. The chain's CDR3 is CASRDRLDNEKLFF. DNA of the CDR3: TGTGCCAGCAGAGACAGGTTGGATAATGAAAAACTGTTTTTT.